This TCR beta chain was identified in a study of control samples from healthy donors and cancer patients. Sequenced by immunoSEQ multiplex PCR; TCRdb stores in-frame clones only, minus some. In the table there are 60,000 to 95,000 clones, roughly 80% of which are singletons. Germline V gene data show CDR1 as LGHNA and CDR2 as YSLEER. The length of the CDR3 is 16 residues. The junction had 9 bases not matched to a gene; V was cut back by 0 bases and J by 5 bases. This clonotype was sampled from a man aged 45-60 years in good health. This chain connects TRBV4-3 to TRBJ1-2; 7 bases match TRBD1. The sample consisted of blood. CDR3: CASSQDPAGGTYGYTF. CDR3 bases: TGCGCCAGCAGCCAAGATCCCGCAGGGGGTACTTATGGCTACACCTTC.